Listed here are 2 T cell receptor beta chains from one sample, sequenced in a study of cytomegalovirus exposure and HLA in healthy donors. Researchers ran the PCR with 60 Vbeta and 13 Jbeta primers. The repertoire was sequenced with immunoSEQ multiplex PCR; TCRdb's copy has only in-frame clones and lacks some. The repertoire holds more than 150,000 clones, 75% to 85% seen once, with around 0.75% in the top ten. The sample consisted of PBMCs. The source of these receptors is a woman between 18 and 30 years old in good health and CMV-seronegative.

The CDR3 nucleotides read TGTGCCAGCAGCTTAGGGCTGGCAGGACAAGAGACCCAGTACTTC. Protein product: CASSLGLAGQETQYF. The chain joins TRBV11-2 to TRBJ2-5; D not certain. Trimming removed 1 base from V and 2 bases from J, with 11 bases in between. The CDR3 covers 15 residues. Germline CDR1 SGHAT, CDR2 FQNNGV. The whole variable domain, filled in from reference TRBV11-2 and TRBJ2-5, reads EAGVAQSPRYKIIEKRQSVAFWCNPISGHATLYWYQQILGQGPKLLIQFQNNGVVDDSQLPKDRFSAERLKGVDSTLKIQPAKLEDSAVYLCASSLGLAGQETQYFGPGTRLLVL.

This sequence joins TRBV28 and TRBJ2-7; the match to TRBD2 covers 7 bases. Germline V gives CDR1 MDHEN, CDR2 SYDVKM. CDR3 length equals 15 residues. The J segment lost 2 bases and the V segment lost 3 bases, leaving 7 bases of the junction unmatched. CDR3 coding DNA: TGTGCCAGCAGTTTTATCCTAGCGGAGACCTACGAGCAGTACTTC. Translation gives CASSFILAETYEQYF.